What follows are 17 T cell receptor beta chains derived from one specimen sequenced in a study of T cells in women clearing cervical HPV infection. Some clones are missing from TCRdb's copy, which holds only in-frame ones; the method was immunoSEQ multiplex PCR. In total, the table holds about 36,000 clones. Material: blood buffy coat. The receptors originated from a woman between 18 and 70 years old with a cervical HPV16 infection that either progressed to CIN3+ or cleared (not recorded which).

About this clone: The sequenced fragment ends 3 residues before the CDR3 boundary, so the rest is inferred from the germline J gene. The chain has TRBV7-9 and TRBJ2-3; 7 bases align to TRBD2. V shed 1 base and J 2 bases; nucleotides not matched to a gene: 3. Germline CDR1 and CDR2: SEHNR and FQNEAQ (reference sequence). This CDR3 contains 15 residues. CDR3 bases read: TGTGCCAGCAGCTTAGAAGGGACTACCACAGATACG. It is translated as CASSLEGTTTDT. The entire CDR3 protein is CASSLEGTTTDTQYF.

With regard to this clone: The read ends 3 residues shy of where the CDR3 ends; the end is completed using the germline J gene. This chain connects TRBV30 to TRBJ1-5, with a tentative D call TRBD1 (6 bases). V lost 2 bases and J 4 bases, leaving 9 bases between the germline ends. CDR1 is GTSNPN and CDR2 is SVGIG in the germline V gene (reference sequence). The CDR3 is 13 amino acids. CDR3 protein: CAWSLDRNQPQHF. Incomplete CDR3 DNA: TGTGCCTGGAGTTTAGACAGGAATCAGCCC.

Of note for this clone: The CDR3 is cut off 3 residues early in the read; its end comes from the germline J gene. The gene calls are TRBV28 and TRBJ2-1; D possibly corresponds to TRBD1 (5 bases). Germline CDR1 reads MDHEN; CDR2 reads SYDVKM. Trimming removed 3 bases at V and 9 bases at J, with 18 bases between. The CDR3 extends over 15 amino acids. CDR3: CASSFGAGSWGEQFF. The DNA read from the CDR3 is TGTGCCAGCAGTTTTGGGGCAGGTTCATGGGGTGAG.

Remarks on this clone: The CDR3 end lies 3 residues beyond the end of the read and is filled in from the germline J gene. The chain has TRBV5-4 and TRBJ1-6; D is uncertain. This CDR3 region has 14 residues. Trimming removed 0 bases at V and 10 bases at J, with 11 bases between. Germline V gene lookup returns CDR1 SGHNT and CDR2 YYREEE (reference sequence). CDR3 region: CASSLAGVGSPLHF. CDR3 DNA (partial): TGTGCCAGCAGCTTGGCCGGGGTCGGGTCACCC.

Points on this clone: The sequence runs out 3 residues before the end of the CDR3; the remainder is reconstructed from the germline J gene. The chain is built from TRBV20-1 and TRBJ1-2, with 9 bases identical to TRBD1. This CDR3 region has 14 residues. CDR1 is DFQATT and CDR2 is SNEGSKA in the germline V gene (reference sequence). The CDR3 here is CSALIPGQGKSYTF. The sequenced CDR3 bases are TGCAGTGCCTTGATTCCTGGACAGGGGAAAAGC.

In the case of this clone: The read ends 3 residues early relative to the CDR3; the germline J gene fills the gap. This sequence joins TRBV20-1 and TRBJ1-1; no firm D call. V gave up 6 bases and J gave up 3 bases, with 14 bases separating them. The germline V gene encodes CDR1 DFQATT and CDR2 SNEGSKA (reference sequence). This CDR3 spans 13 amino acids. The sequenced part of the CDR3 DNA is TGCAGTGCAAGCCAGTATGGGCACACTGAA. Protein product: CSASQYGHTE. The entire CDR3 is CSASQYGHTEAFF.

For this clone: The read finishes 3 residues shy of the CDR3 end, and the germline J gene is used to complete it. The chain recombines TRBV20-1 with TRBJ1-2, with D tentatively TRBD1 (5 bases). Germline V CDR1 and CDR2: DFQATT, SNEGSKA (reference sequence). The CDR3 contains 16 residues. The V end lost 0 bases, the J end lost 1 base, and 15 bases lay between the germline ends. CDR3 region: CSARDRGRRGNYGYTF. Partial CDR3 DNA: TGCAGTGCTAGAGACCGAGGTCGTAGGGGTAACTATGGC.

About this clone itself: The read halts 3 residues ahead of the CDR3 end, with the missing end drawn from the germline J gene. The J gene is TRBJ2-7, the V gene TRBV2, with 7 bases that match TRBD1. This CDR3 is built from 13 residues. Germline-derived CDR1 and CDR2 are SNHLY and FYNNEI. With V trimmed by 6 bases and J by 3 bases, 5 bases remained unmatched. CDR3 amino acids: CASRGQVNYEQYF. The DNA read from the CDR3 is TGTGCCAGCAGAGGACAGGTGAACTACGAG.

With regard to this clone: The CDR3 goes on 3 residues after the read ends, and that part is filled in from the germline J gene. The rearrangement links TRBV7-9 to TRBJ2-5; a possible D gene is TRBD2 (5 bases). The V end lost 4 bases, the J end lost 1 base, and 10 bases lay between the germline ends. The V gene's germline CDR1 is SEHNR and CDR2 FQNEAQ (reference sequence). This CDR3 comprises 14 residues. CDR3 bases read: TGTGCCAGCAGCTCTGGACTTTTCCAAGAGACC. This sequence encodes CASSSGLFQET. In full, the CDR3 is CASSSGLFQETQYF. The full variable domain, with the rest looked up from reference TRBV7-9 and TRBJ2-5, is DTGVSQNPRHKITKRGQNVTFRCDPISEHNRLYWYRQTLGQGPEFLTYFQNEAQLEKSRLLSDRFSAERPKGSFSTLEIQRTEQGDSAMYLCASSSGLFQETQYFGPGTRLLVL.

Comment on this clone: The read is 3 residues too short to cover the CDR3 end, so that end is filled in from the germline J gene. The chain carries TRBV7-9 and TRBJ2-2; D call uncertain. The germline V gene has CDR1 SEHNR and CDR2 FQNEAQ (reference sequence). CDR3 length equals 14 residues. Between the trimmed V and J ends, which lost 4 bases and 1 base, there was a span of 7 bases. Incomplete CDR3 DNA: TGTGCCAGCAGCTATACACGGAACACCGGGGAG. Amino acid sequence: CASSYTRNTGE. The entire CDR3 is CASSYTRNTGELFF.

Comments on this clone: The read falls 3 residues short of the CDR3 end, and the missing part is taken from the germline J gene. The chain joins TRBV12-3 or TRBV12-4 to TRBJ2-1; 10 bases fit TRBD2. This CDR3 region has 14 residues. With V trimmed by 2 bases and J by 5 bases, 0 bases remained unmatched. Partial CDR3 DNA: TGTGCCAGCAGTTTAAGCGGGGGGGACAATGAG. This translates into CASSLSGGDNE. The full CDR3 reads CASSLSGGDNEQFF.

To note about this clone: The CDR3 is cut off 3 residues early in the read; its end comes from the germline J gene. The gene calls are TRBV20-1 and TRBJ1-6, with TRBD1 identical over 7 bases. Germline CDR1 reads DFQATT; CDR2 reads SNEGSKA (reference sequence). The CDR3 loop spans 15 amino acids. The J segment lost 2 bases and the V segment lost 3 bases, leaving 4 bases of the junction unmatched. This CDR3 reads CSASMTGTYNSPLHF. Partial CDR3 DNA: TGCAGTGCTAGCATGACAGGGACCTATAATTCACCC.

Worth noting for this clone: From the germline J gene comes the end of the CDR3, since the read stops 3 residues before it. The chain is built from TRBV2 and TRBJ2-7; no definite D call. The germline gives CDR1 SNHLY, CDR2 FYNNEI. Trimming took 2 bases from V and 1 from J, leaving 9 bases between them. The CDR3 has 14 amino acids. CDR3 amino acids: CASSERSQSYEQYF. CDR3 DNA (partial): TGTGCCAGCAGTGAACGGTCACAGTCCTACGAG.

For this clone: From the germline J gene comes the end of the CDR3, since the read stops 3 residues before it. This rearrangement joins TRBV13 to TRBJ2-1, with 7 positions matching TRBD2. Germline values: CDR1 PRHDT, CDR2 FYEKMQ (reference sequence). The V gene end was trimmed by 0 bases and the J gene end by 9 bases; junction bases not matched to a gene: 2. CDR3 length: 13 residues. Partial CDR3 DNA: TGTGCCAGCAGCTTAGGGGCTAGCGGTGAG. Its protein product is CASSLGASGE. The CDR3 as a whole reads CASSLGASGEQFF.

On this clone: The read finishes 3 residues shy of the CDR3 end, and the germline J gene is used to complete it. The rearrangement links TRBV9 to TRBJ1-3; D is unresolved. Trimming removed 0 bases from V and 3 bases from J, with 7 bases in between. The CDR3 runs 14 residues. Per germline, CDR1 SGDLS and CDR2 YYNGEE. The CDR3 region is CASSVDGFGNTIYF. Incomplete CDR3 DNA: TGTGCCAGCAGCGTAGATGGCTTTGGAAACACC.

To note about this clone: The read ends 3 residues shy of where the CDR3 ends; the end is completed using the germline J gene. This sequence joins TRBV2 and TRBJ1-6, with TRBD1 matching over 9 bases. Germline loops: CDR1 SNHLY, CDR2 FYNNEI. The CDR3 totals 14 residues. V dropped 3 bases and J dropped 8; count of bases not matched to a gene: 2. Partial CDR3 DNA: TGTGCCAGCAGTGACAACAGGGGGCATTCACCC. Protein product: CASSDNRGHSP. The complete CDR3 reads CASSDNRGHSPLHF. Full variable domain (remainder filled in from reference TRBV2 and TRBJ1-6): EPEVTQTPSHQVTQMGQEVILRCVPISNHLYFYWYRQILGQKVEFLVSFYNNEISEKSEIFDDQFSVERPDGSNFTLKIRSTKLEDSAMYFCASSDNRGHSPLHFGNGTRLTVT.

CDR3 bases read: TGTGCCAGCAGAGAACAGGGGCCCACCTACGAG. Translating gives CASREQGPTYE. The full CDR3 is CASREQGPTYEQYF. This chain connects TRBV6-2 or TRBV6-3 to TRBJ2-7, with TRBD1 matching over 7 bases. The read ends 3 residues before the CDR3 terminus; that terminus is restored from the germline J gene. The CDR3 length is 14 residues. CDR1 and CDR2 from the germline V gene are MNHEY and SVGEGT. With 6 bases clipped from V and 2 bases from J, the junction kept 7 bases outside the gene matches.